The clone carrying this TCR beta chain occurred many times. The antigen remains unidentified. TCR beta libraries were built with iRepertoire HTBI primers and Arm-PCR of CDR3 regions. TCRdb called the multiplex PCR reads again in MiXCR, with one record for every CDR3 protein. In the table there are a few hundred thousand distinct CDR3 sequences, about 22% of which are singletons. Specified time point: persistent/refractory GD, antithyroid drugs over 5 years with positive TRAb. RNA extracted from PBMCs served as the sequencing template. The CDR3 contains 17 residues. With 0 bases clipped from V and 0 bases from J, the junction kept 6 bases outside the gene matches. Germline lookup yields CDR1 MNHEY and CDR2 SVGEGT. This entry belongs to a study of regulatory T cells in long-lasting Graves disease. General study points: Accuracy may have suffered from the small sample size. Persistent patients had a count of shared public clonotypes (around 2,500) that exceeded that of new patients (around 1,000). There was favoring of TRBV28, TRBJ1-2 and TRBJ2-5 in persistent disease.

Material: peripheral blood mononuclear cells (PBMCs), obtained when the disease was refractory, from a patient treated with antithyroid drugs. The receptor comes from a female donor with Graves disease. The J gene is TRBJ2-5, the V gene TRBV6-2 or TRBV6-3, with 8 bases fitting TRBD1. The CDR3 reads CASSYSKQGGYQETQYF. The CDR3 coding sequence is TGTGCCAGCAGTTACTCGAAACAGGGGGGATACCAAGAGACCCAGTACTTC.